This TCR beta chain was captured in a study of draining lymph node invasion in breast cancer (dated by TCRdb to 2018 to 2021). Study-wide context: Histology and cytokeratin immunohistochemistry were used to diagnose nodal metastasis, and EpCAM/CD45 flow cytometry was used to confirm the diagnosis. Each patient contributed matched non-invaded and tumor-invaded tumor-draining lymph nodes plus the primary tumor, profiled for both Treg and Tconv subsets. In the separate targeted TCR sequencing, lymph nodes from 5 or 6 patients were covered, and primary tumors were sequenced for three of those patients. A separate targeted assay used bulk TCR-beta CDR3 sequencing to compare sorted memory regulatory T cells with memory conventional CD4 T cells across breast cancer tissues. On the study overall, not on this receptor specifically: Within each tissue, roughly 12-25% of Treg TCRs were also found among Tconvs, a result interpreted as suggesting peripheral Treg induction. Across all tissues in the targeted TCR-seq data, Tregs appeared to be more clonally expanded than Tconvs, and both subsets showed lower diversity in tumor than in lymph nodes. Shared TCRs between Treg and Tconv subsets were considered suggestive but not proof of common clonal origin. The data could not resolve whether Treg conversion took place in a given organ or whether converted Tregs recirculated between nodes and tumor. Some clones from the top 100 tumor clones were found in both invaded and non-invaded nodes, which suggests recirculation between the tumor and the draining nodes. Tracking the tumor top-100 clones was possible in just a couple of patients.

The CDR3 goes from the cysteine to the phenylalanine over 14 residues. Only the CDR3 portion is preserved as DNA: 42 bases, with reading frame beginning at the first base. Reading the germline V gene gives CDR1 SQVTM and CDR2 ANQGSEA. Trimming removed 7 bases from V and 0 bases from J, leaving 15 bases between the germline ends. Memory conventional CD4 T cells were sorted as CD4+ CD45RA- CD25- cells. Tumor-draining lymph nodes were classified as non-invaded or invaded according to absence or presence of metastatic tumor cells. Before staining and sorting, T cells were pre-enriched using a Miltenyi Pan T Cell isolation kit. Primary tumors were characterized by immunohistochemistry for estrogen receptor, progesterone receptor, HER2 and Ki-67. Within a few hours after surgery, fresh surgical tissue was processed by cutting the tissue into small fragments. The tissue fragments were digested enzymatically for more than 15 minutes with Liberase TL plus DNase and were then passed through a 40-micrometer strainer. Sorting used a BD FACS Aria II with roughly 96-99% purity, after DAPI live/dead staining. The sorted cells were lysed in TCL buffer, and a Norgen Single Cell RNA purification kit, including DNase treatment, was used to purify the RNA.

As for this clonotype: Its target antigen remains unknown. Base qualities were left out, and no much larger clone turns up one base away.

Preparation of the library involved bulk RNA-seq. The reads were generated on an Illumina HiSeq 2500. Concerning the study's data processing: In the separate targeted TCR-seq dataset, CDR3 sequences were extracted from raw reads and quantified using MiXCR version 2.1.5 with default parameters. In the separate targeted TCR-seq dataset, TCR-beta clones were defined by the combination of V gene, J gene and CDR3 sequence. For the separate targeted TCR-seq dataset, clones with fewer than three counts were filtered out, after which only the 90% most strongly expressed clones in each sample were kept. For each tissue in the separate targeted TCR-seq dataset, Treg-Tconv overlap was calculated by dividing the number of shared clones by the total number of Treg clones and multiplying by 100. The public reads were reprocessed in TCRdb via fastp at Q25 and MiXCR, keeping in-frame beta chains. Rows with a matching CDR3 protein are joined into one entry that keeps the most common DNA and genes. TCRdb, not the original authors, processed these V and J calls. The sample records some 3,400 distinct CDR3 sequences, nearly 80% of which are singletons. Around 2% of the sample is taken by the ten largest.

This TCR derives from a female donor with luminal breast cancer. Sequencing was carried out using sorted memory CD4+ effector T cells from a lymph node. This specimen's cell subset or site label, interpreted: CD45RA-negative sorted CD4+ T cells (memory Tconv or effector/memory Treg). This receptor chain uses TRBV29-1 and TRBJ2-5; there is no confident call for the D gene. The bases are TGCAGCGCGTCCCCCCGGACGTACCAAGAGACCCAGTACTTC. It specifies CSASPRTYQETQYF.